Below, 14 T cell receptor beta chains from the same sample are listed, as sequenced in a study of blood T cell repertoires in COVID-19. Assay used: immunoSEQ multiplex PCR; TCRdb lists only in-frame clones, some missing. The sample includes 30,000 to 35,000 clones, roughly 87% seen only once; the top ten take approximately 19%. Sequences were obtained from peripheral blood. These receptors all come from a man older than 75 with acute or convalescent COVID-19.

V usage is TRBV11-2 and J usage is TRBJ2-1, with 12 bases fitting TRBD2. Germline lookup yields CDR1 SGHAT and CDR2 FQNNGV. After removal of 1 base from V and 9 bases from J, the junction contained 7 bases not matched to a gene. The CDR3 is made up of 16 amino acids. In DNA, the CDR3 is TGTGCCAGCAGCTTAGCGGCTAGCGGGGGGGCAGGTGAGCAGTTCTTC. Translation: CASSLAASGGAGEQFF.

This chain's CDR3 is CASSVMTEAANTGELFF. The CDR3, as DNA: TGTGCCAGTAGTGTCATGACTGAAGCGGCGAACACCGGGGAGCTGTTTTTT. This chain connects TRBV19 to TRBJ2-2; a possible D gene is TRBD2 (5 bases). Germline values: CDR1 LNHDA, CDR2 SQIVND (reference sequence). Trimming removed 5 bases from V and 0 bases from J, with 16 bases in between. CDR3 size: 17 residues.

V and J are TRBV3-1 (or the pseudogene TRBV3-2) and TRBJ1-1; TRBD1 matches at 8 bases. The CDR3 is 14 amino acids. The germline V gene encodes CDR1 LGHDT and CDR2 YNNKEL (reference sequence). J gave up 7 bases and V 3 bases, and 7 bases lay outside the gene matches. CDR3 region: CASSHADRAREAFF. CDR3 nucleotide sequence: TGTGCCAGCAGCCACGCGGACAGGGCCCGTGAAGCTTTCTTT.

CDR3 in amino acids: CASSESFGTEAFF. DNA of the CDR3: TGCGCCAGCAGTGAGTCGTTCGGGACTGAAGCTTTCTTT. The V and J genes are TRBV10-1 and TRBJ1-1; D unclear. Germline values: CDR1 WNHNN, CDR2 SYGVQD (reference sequence). Trimming removed 0 bases from V and 5 bases from J, with 7 bases in between. This CDR3 region has 13 residues.

The gene calls are TRBV15 and TRBJ1-5; no firm D call. Germline CDR1 LNHNV, CDR2 YYDKDF (reference sequence). V was cut by 3 bases and J by 1 base, with 13 bases left in between. CDR3 length: 16 amino acids. CDR3 in DNA: TGTGCCACCAGCAGGGAGACGGGTCTGAGCAATCAGCCCCAGCATTTT. Its translation: CATSRETGLSNQPQHF.

Only one count was recorded for this clone. The chain recombines TRBV11-2 with TRBJ2-2, with D possibly TRBD2 on 6 matching bases. The V gene lost 2 bases and the J gene lost 0 bases, with 10 bases spanning the gap. CDR3 size: 16 residues. Germline V gene data show CDR1 as SGHAT and CDR2 as FQNNGV. The CDR3 loop is CASSLLRGSNTGELFF. CDR3 bases: TGTGCCAGCAGCTTATTACGGGGGTCGAACACCGGGGAGCTGTTTTTT.

V usage is TRBV9 and J usage is TRBJ2-7, with TRBD1 matching 8 bases. CDR3 size: 15 residues. With 4 bases clipped from V and 0 bases from J, the junction kept 6 bases outside the gene matches. The V gene's germline CDR1 is SGDLS and CDR2 YYNGEE. The CDR3: CASSQGTGYSYEQYF. The CDR3 DNA is TGTGCCAGCAGCCAAGGGACAGGCTACTCCTACGAGCAGTACTTC.

The V call is TRBV12-5, the J call TRBJ2-3; TRBD2 is a possible D gene (5 bases). The V gene's germline CDR1 is LGHNT and CDR2 FRNRAP. The CDR3 has 13 amino acids. The germline V and J ends were trimmed by 6 bases and 3 bases, with 10 bases remaining between them. The CDR3 spells CASGLERTDTQYF. Here the CDR3 DNA reads TGTGCTAGTGGGTTAGAGCGGACAGATACGCAGTATTTT.

This rearrangement joins TRBV19 to TRBJ1-2; the D is unclear. Germline CDR1 is LNHDA and CDR2 is SQIVND (reference sequence). With 5 bases removed from V and 3 bases from J, the gap between germline ends came to 13 bases. The CDR3 runs to 14 residues. The CDR3 DNA follows: TGTGCCAGTAGTCGGGAATTAAGGGACTATGGCTACACCTTC. Translation: CASSRELRDYGYTF.

The chain links TRBV2 to TRBJ2-5; D possibly corresponds to TRBD1 (5 bases). Trimming cost V 5 bases and J 5 bases, with 12 bases left between them. The CDR3 sequence is 13 residues long. CDR1 and CDR2 (germline): SNHLY, FYNNEI. The CDR3 DNA reads as TGTGCCAGCAGTCTCAGGGTGCGGGAGACCCAGTACTTC. Translating it yields CASSLRVRETQYF.

The V gene is TRBV27, the J gene TRBJ2-1; possible D gene TRBD2, 5 bases. This CDR3 has 16 residues. V shed 4 bases and J shed 6 bases, with 19 bases lying between them. Germline V lookup: CDR1 MNHEY, CDR2 SMNVEV (reference sequence). In DNA, the CDR3 is TGTGCCAGCAGTTCACTCACCGGACTCCCCCCCAATGAGCAGTTCTTC. It yields the protein CASSSLTGLPPNEQFF.

The chain uses TRBV5-1 and TRBJ1-3; perhaps TRBD1 as D (5 bases). Between the trimmed V and J ends, which lost 0 bases and 2 bases, there was a span of 9 bases. The CDR3 loop spans 15 amino acids. CDR1 is SGHRS, CDR2 YFSETQ, per germline. CDR3 loop: CASSLAGGAGNTIYF. DNA for the CDR3: TGCGCCAGCAGCTTGGCCGGAGGGGCTGGAAACACCATATATTTT.

This chain links TRBV7-9 with TRBJ1-1, with D possibly being TRBD1 (6 bases). The CDR3 loop spans 14 amino acids. From germline, CDR1 is SEHNR and CDR2 FQNEAQ (reference sequence). Between the trimmed V and J ends, which lost 7 bases and 0 bases, there was a span of 12 bases. Here the CDR3 reads CASTLDSLNTEAFF. CDR3 nucleotide sequence: TGTGCCAGCACCCTGGACAGCCTGAACACTGAAGCTTTCTTT.

This rearrangement joins TRBV5-1 to TRBJ1-2, with 8 bases matching TRBD1. Per germline, CDR1 SGHRS and CDR2 YFSETQ. CDR3 length: 15 amino acids. The V segment lost 0 bases and the J segment 4 bases; nucleotides outside the gene matches: 5. In DNA form, the CDR3 reads TGCGCCAGCAGCTTGGGTGCGCAGGGGGCCTATGGCTACACCTTC. This encodes CASSLGAQGAYGYTF.